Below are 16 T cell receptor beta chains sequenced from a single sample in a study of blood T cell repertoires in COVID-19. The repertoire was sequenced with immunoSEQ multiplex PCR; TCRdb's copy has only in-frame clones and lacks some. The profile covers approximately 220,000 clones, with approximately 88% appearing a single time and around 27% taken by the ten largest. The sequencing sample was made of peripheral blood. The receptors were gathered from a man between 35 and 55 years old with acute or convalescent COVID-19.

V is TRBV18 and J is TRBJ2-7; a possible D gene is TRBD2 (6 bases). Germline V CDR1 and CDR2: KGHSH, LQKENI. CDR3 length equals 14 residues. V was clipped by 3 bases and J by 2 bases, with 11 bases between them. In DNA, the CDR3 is TGTGCCAGCTCACCTGCTAGCGCAGCCTACGAGCAGTACTTC. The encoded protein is CASSPASAAYEQYF.

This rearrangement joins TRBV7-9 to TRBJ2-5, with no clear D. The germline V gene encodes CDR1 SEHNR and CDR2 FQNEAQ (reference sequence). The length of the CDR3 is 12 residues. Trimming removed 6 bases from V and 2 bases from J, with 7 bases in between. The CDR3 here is CASSSGQETQYF. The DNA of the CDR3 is TGTGCCAGCAGTTCAGGACAAGAGACCCAGTACTTC.

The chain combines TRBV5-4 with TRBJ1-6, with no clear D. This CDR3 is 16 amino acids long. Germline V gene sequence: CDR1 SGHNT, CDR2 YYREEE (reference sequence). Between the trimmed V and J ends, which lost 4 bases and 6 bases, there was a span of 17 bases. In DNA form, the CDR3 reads TGTGCCAGCAGCGAGCAGGCAGGCCGGATTAATTCACCCCTCCACTTT. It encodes CASSEQAGRINSPLHF.

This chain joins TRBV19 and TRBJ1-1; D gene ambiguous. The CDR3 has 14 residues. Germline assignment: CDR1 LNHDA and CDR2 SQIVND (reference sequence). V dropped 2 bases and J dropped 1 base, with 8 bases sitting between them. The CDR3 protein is CASSISPANTEAFF. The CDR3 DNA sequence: TGTGCCAGTAGTATAAGCCCCGCGAACACTGAAGCTTTCTTT.

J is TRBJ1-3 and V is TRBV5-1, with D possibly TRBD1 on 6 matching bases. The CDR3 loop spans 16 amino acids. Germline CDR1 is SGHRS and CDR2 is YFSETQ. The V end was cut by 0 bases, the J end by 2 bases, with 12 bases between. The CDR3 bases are TGCGCCAGCAGCTTGGAAGGGGGACTACCTGGAAACACCATATATTTT. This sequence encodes CASSLEGGLPGNTIYF. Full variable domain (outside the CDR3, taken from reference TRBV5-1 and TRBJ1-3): KAGVTQTPRYLIKTRGQQVTLSCSPISGHRSVSWYQQTPGQGLQFLFEYFSETQRNKGNFPGRFSGRQFSNSRSEMNVSTLELGDSALYLCASSLEGGLPGNTIYFGEGSWLTVV.

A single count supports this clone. For the CDR3, the DNA is TGTGCCAGCAGTTACTCGTCTTTCGGGGTTCGCCGGGAGATCATGAACACTGAAGCTTTCTTT. It encodes CASSYSSFGVRREIMNTEAFF. This rearrangement joins TRBV6-2 or TRBV6-3 to TRBJ1-1, with D uncertain. Trimming removed 0 bases from V and 0 bases from J, with 26 bases in between. Germline V gene sequence: CDR1 MNHEY, CDR2 SVGEGT. This CDR3 region has 21 residues.

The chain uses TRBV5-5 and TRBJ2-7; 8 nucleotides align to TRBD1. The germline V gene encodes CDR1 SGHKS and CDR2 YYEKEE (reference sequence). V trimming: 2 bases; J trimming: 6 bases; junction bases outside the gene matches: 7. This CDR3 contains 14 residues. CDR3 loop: CASSFSGGYPEQYF. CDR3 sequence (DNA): TGTGCCAGCAGCTTTTCAGGGGGCTATCCCGAGCAGTACTTC.

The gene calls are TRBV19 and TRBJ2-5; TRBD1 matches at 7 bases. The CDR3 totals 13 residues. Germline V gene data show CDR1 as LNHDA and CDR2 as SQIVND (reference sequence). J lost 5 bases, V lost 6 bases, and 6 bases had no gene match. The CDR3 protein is CASSRQGSETQYF. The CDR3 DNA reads TGTGCCAGTAGCAGACAGGGAAGCGAGACCCAGTACTTC.

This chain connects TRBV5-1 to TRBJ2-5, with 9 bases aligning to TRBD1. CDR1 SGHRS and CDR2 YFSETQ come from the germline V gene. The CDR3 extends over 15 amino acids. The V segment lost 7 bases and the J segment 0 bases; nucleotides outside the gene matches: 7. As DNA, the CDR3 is TGCGCCAGCCTCTCCGGGACAGGGAACCAAGAGACCCAGTACTTC. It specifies CASLSGTGNQETQYF. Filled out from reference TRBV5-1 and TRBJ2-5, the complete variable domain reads KAGVTQTPRYLIKTRGQQVTLSCSPISGHRSVSWYQQTPGQGLQFLFEYFSETQRNKGNFPGRFSGRQFSNSRSEMNVSTLELGDSALYLCASLSGTGNQETQYFGPGTRLLVL.

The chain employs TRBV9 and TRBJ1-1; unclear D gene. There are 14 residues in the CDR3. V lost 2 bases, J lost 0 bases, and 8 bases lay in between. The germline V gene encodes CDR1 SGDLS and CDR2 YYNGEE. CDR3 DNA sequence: TGTGCCAGCAGCGTCGCGTCGATGAACACTGAAGCTTTCTTT. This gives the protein CASSVASMNTEAFF.

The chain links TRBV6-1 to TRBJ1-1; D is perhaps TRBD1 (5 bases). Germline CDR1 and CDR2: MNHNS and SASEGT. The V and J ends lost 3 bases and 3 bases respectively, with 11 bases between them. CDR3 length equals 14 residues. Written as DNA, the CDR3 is TGTGCCAGCAGTGAGGGGTTAGGGGACACTGAAGCTTTCTTT. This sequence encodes CASSEGLGDTEAFF.

DNA for the CDR3: TGCAGCGTTCTAATGGTGGCAGATACGCAGTATTTT. Protein sequence: CSVLMVADTQYF. This chain connects TRBV29-1 to TRBJ2-3; no clear D. Trimming left V 5 bases short and J 4 bases short, with 10 bases between. The germline V gene has CDR1 SQVTM and CDR2 ANQGSEA. The CDR3 is made up of 12 amino acids.

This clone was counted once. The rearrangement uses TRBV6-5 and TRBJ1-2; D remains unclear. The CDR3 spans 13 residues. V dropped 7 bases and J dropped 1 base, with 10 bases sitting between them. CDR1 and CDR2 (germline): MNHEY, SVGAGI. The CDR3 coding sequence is TGTGCCAGCATCAAACCGGGTAACTATGGCTACACCTTC. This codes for CASIKPGNYGYTF.

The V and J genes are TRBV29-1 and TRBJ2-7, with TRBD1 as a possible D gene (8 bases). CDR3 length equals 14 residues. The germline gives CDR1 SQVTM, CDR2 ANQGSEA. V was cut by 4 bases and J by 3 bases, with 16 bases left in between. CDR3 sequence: CSVAGGTGLYEQYF. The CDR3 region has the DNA TGCAGCGTTGCCGGGGGGACAGGCCTCTACGAGCAGTACTTC.

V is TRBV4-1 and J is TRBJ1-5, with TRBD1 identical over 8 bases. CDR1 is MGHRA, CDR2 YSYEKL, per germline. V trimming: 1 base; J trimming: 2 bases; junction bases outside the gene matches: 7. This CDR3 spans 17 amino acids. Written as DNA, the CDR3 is TGCGCCAGCAGCCAAGGTGTCGGACAGGGAGGCAATCAGCCCCAGCATTTT. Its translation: CASSQGVGQGGNQPQHF.

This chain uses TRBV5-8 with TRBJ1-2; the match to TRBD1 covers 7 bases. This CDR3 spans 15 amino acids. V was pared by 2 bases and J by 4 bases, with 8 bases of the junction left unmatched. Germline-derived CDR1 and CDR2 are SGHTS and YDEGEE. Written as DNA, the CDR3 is TGTGCCAGCAGCTTTGAGAGGGGGCGATCCTATGGCTACACCTTC. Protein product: CASSFERGRSYGYTF.